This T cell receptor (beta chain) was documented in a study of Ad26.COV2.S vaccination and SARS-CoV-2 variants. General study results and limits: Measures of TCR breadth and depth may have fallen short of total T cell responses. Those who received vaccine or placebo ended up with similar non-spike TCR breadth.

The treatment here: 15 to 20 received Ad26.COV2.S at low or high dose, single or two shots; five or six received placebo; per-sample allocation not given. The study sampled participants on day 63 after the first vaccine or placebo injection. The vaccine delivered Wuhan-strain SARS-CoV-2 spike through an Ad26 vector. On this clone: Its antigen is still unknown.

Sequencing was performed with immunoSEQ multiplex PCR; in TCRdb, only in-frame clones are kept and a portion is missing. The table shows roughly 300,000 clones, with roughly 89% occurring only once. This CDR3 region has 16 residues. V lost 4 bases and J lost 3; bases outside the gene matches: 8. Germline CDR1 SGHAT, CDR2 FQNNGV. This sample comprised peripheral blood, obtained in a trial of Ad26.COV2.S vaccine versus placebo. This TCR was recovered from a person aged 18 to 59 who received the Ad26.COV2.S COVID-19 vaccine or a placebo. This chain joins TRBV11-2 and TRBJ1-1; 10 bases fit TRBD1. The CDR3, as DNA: TGTGCCAGCAGCTCCGAAACCGGGACAGGGGACACTGAAGCTTTCTTT. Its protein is CASSSETGTGDTEAFF.